These 26 T cell receptor beta chains came from one sample sequenced in a study of CD8 T cells in Susac syndrome. It was with random hexamers that 0.5 to 1 ug RNA was reverse transcribed. TCRdb fed the immunoSEQ multiplex PCR reads into MiXCR, producing one record per CDR3 protein. The repertoire holds 100,000 to 150,000 distinct CDR3 sequences, approximately 93% seen once, with roughly 0.3% in the top ten. Sequenced input: CD8+ T cells from PBMCs. These receptors all come from a human donor with multiple sclerosis.

The rearrangement joins TRBV18 to TRBJ2-1, with 13 bases aligning to TRBD2. The germline gives CDR1 KGHSH, CDR2 LQKENI. There are 14 residues in the CDR3. The junction had 0 bases not matched to a gene; V was cut back by 4 bases and J by 6 bases. The CDR3 DNA reads as TGTGCCAGCTCACGGACTAGCGGGAGCAATGAGCAGTTCTTC. It yields the protein CASSRTSGSNEQFF.

This clonotype came up once. The CDR3 is CASSLAKGFYGYTF. Written as DNA, the CDR3 is TGTGCCAGCAGCTTAGCAAAGGGGTTCTATGGCTACACCTTC. The chain has TRBV7-2 and TRBJ1-2; tentative D call: TRBD1 (5 bases). The CDR3 loop spans 14 amino acids. Trimming left V 0 bases short and J 4 bases short, with 9 bases between. CDR1 is SGHTA and CDR2 is FQGNSA in the germline V gene.

V gene TRBV13 combines with J gene TRBJ2-1, with D perhaps TRBD2 (10 bases). Trimming shortened V by 1 base and J by 4 bases, and 29 bases separated the two germline ends. The CDR3 spans 21 residues. Germline values: CDR1 PRHDT, CDR2 FYEKMQ (reference sequence). CDR3 DNA sequence: TGTGCCAGCAGCTTAGCCCCGGGACAGGGTCGCACTAGCGGGGATTACAATGAGCAGTTCTTC. Protein product: CASSLAPGQGRTSGDYNEQFF.

The V call is TRBV12-3 or TRBV12-4, the J call TRBJ1-2, with D uncertain. CDR3 length equals 14 residues. V lost 5 bases to trimming and J lost 5 bases, with 15 bases between them. CDR3 DNA sequence: TGTGCCAGCAGTCATACTGGGTTTGGTTATGGCTACACCTTC. Amino acid sequence: CASSHTGFGYGYTF.

V is TRBV4-1 and J is TRBJ2-1, with 12 bases identical to TRBD2. Germline CDR1 is MGHRA and CDR2 is YSYEKL. V lost 5 bases to trimming and J lost 2 bases; unmatched junction nucleotides: 10. The CDR3 spans 18 residues. CDR3 in amino acids: CASSAAALAGGPYNEQFF. The CDR3 nucleotides are TGCGCCAGCAGCGCTGCTGCCCTAGCGGGAGGGCCCTACAATGAGCAGTTCTTC.

The chain couples TRBV29-1 to TRBJ1-2; 7 bases align to TRBD1. Trimming took 1 base from V and 6 from J; bases not matched to a gene: 11. From germline, CDR1 is SQVTM and CDR2 ANQGSEA. This CDR3 region has 15 residues. CDR3: CSVEAQGTAGDGYTF. Written as DNA, the CDR3 is TGCAGCGTTGAAGCCCAGGGGACAGCCGGGGATGGCTACACCTTC.

The V and J genes are TRBV28 and TRBJ1-5; TRBD1 matches 9 bases. Per germline, CDR1 MDHEN and CDR2 SYDVKM. The V segment lost 7 bases and the J segment 6 bases; nucleotides outside the gene matches: 10. This CDR3 has 15 residues. The DNA for the CDR3 is TGTGCCAGCACCTCCTCCGGGACAGGGATTCAGCCCCAGCATTTT. Translation: CASTSSGTGIQPQHF.

The V and J genes are TRBV4-2 and TRBJ1-5; 7 bases line up with TRBD1. With V trimmed by 6 bases and J by 0 bases, 5 bases remained unmatched. The CDR3 is 15 residues long. Germline lookup yields CDR1 LGHNA and CDR2 YNFKEQ. The DNA for the CDR3 is TGTGCCAGCAGTCTGGACAGGTATAGCAATCAGCCCCAGCATTTT. This codes for CASSLDRYSNQPQHF.

J is TRBJ1-1 and V is TRBV20-1, with 8 nucleotides matching TRBD1. J gave up 3 bases and V 5 bases, and 2 bases lay outside the gene matches. Germline V gives CDR1 DFQATT, CDR2 SNEGSKA (reference sequence). There are 12 residues in the CDR3. CDR3 loop: CSASTGDTEAFF. The DNA for the CDR3 is TGCAGTGCTTCGACAGGGGACACTGAAGCTTTCTTT.

V and J are TRBV6-5 and TRBJ1-3; D is unresolved. Between the trimmed V and J ends, which lost 7 bases and 1 base, there was a span of 11 bases. Germline V gives CDR1 MNHEY, CDR2 SVGAGI. The CDR3 loop spans 14 amino acids. Written as DNA, the CDR3 is TGTGCCAGCACCCCCGTCGGGTCTGGAAACACCATATATTTT. Amino acid sequence: CASTPVGSGNTIYF.

This chain uses TRBV5-6 with TRBJ2-5; unclear D gene. Germline loops: CDR1 SGHDT, CDR2 YYEEEE. Trimming took 0 bases from V and 3 from J, leaving 6 bases between them. The CDR3 has 13 residues. The CDR3 DNA reads TGTGCCAGCAGCTTGGGAGTCAAAGAGACCCAGTACTTC. It is translated as CASSLGVKETQYF.

J is TRBJ2-5 and V is TRBV6-6; D remains unclear. This CDR3 comprises 14 residues. Trimming took off 0 bases at V and 5 bases at J, with 10 bases between the two ends. Per germline, CDR1 MNHNY and CDR2 SVGAGI (reference sequence). This CDR3 is CASSYSVAFETQYF. The CDR3 DNA follows: TGTGCCAGCAGTTACTCGGTAGCTTTTGAGACCCAGTACTTC.

CDR3 protein: CASSLRTSSETQYF. The CDR3 DNA reads TGCGCCAGCAGCCTCCGGACTAGCAGCGAGACCCAGTACTTC. The J gene is TRBJ2-5, the V gene TRBV4-1, with 8 positions matching TRBD2. The CDR3 consists of 14 residues. The trim removed 4 bases at V and 5 bases at J, leaving 6 bases unmatched. Germline values: CDR1 MGHRA, CDR2 YSYEKL.

This chain joins TRBV9 and TRBJ1-4, with a tentative D call TRBD1 (5 bases). V lost 5 bases to trimming and J lost 15 bases, with 20 bases between them. This CDR3 spans 13 amino acids. Per germline, CDR1 SGDLS and CDR2 YYNGEE. The CDR3 coding sequence is TGTGCCAGCAGTCCCGGGACGGGCGAGTGGGTGTTTTTT. It codes for CASSPGTGEWVFF.

The rearrangement joins TRBV6-1 to TRBJ2-3; 10 bases are shared with TRBD2. Germline CDR1 and CDR2: MNHNS and SASEGT. V shed 5 bases and J 2 bases; nucleotides not matched to a gene: 10. This CDR3 spans 17 amino acids. CDR3 residues: CASSLAGAVRPTDTQYF. Here the CDR3 DNA reads TGTGCCAGCAGTCTAGCGGGGGCTGTTCGCCCCACAGATACGCAGTATTTT.

The V call is TRBV29-1, the J call TRBJ2-1, with D unclear. V was clipped by 3 bases and J by 6 bases, with 9 bases between them. Germline V gives CDR1 SQVTM, CDR2 ANQGSEA. CDR3 length equals 12 residues. In nucleotides, the CDR3 is TGCAGCGTTGAGGGCAGAAGCAATGAGCAGTTCTTC. Amino acid sequence: CSVEGRSNEQFF.

This clonotype was seen just once. The chain employs TRBV12-3 or TRBV12-4 and TRBJ1-2; D is unclear. CDR3 length: 13 amino acids. Trimming left V 3 bases short and J 0 bases short, with 5 bases between. The CDR3 DNA reads TGTGCCAGCAGTTTTAAGTCTAACTATGGCTACACCTTC. Protein sequence: CASSFKSNYGYTF.

V and J are TRBV15 and TRBJ1-2, with D possibly TRBD1 on 5 matching bases. This CDR3 is built from 15 residues. V lost 4 bases to trimming and J lost 2 bases, with 14 bases between them. Per the germline V gene, CDR1 is LNHNV and CDR2 is YYDKDF (reference sequence). CDR3 protein: CATSTSIDRNYGYTF. DNA for the CDR3: TGTGCCACCAGCACTTCGATCGACAGAAACTATGGCTACACCTTC.

The genes are TRBV5-1 and TRBJ2-3; D might be TRBD2 (7 bases). The V gene lost 3 bases and the J gene lost 6 bases, with 23 bases spanning the gap. From germline, CDR1 is SGHRS and CDR2 YFSETQ. The CDR3 sequence is 17 residues long. The CDR3 region is CASSSWEGGPPGDTQYF. The CDR3 nucleotides are TGCGCCAGCAGCTCCTGGGAGGGGGGTCCTCCGGGGGATACGCAGTATTTT.

This sequence joins TRBV28 and TRBJ2-5; a possible D gene is TRBD1 (5 bases). This CDR3 region has 12 residues. The germline gives CDR1 MDHEN, CDR2 SYDVKM. Trimming took 3 bases from V and 7 from J, leaving 9 bases between them. The CDR3 protein is CASSFFRGTQYF. CDR3 in DNA: TGTGCCAGCAGTTTTTTTAGGGGGACCCAGTACTTC.

The rearrangement joins TRBV27 to TRBJ1-5; no clear D. This CDR3 has 13 amino acids. With 5 bases removed from V and 9 bases from J, the gap between germline ends came to 14 bases. Germline-derived CDR1 and CDR2 are MNHEY and SMNVEV (reference sequence). As DNA, the CDR3 is TGTGCCAGCAGTCCGGGTCCTGTAGGGCCCCAGCATTTT. Translated: CASSPGPVGPQHF.

The chain recombines TRBV9 with TRBJ2-7, with 12 bases identical to TRBD2. The CDR3 loop spans 16 amino acids. Germline V lookup: CDR1 SGDLS, CDR2 YYNGEE. The V segment lost 7 bases and the J segment 3 bases; nucleotides outside the gene matches: 11. The CDR3: CASLWGRLAGDYEQYV. In DNA form, the CDR3 reads TGTGCCAGCTTATGGGGTAGACTAGCGGGGGACTACGAGCAGTACGTC.

The chain combines TRBV12-3 or TRBV12-4 with TRBJ1-2; 10 nucleotides align to TRBD1. This CDR3 contains 14 residues. With 7 bases clipped from V and 8 bases from J, the junction kept 10 bases outside the gene matches. CDR3 in amino acids: CASISGTGAQGYTF. CDR3 DNA sequence: TGTGCCAGCATTTCCGGGACAGGGGCGCAGGGCTACACCTTC.

V gene TRBV27 combines with J gene TRBJ1-5; D uncertain. The germline CDR1 and CDR2 sequences are MNHEY and SMNVEV (reference sequence). With 5 bases removed from V and 5 bases from J, the gap between germline ends came to 10 bases. The CDR3 consists of 13 residues. CDR3 loop: CASSMASHQPQHF. The CDR3 DNA sequence: TGTGCCAGCAGTATGGCCTCCCATCAGCCCCAGCATTTT.

V is TRBV5-6 and J is TRBJ1-1; D not certain. The germline V and J ends were trimmed by 0 bases and 4 bases, with 7 bases remaining between them. The CDR3 length is 13 residues. CDR1 is SGHDT and CDR2 is YYEEEE in the germline V gene. CDR3 sequence reads: CASSLEGVTEAFF. The DNA for the CDR3 is TGTGCCAGCAGCTTGGAAGGAGTCACTGAAGCTTTCTTT.

Details on this clonotype: The junction does not match germline at one end; this may be a read error. V is TRBV29-1 and J is TRBJ1-4; no clear D. CDR1 and CDR2 from the germline V gene are SQVTM and ANQGSEA. The length of the CDR3 is 13 residues. CDR3 in amino acids: CSVVGETNEKPFF. In DNA form, the CDR3 reads TGCAGCGTTGTAGGAGAAACTAATGAAAAACCGTTTTTT.